Described below is a single TCR beta chain sequence and its context. Its antigen is not identified. Profiled with immunoSEQ multiplex PCR; TCRdb holds only in-frame clones, not every one. This sample carries 1,400,000 or so clones, approximately 98.5% of them seen once, and the ten largest clones take about 0.35%. This sample was included in a study of shared clonotypes between healthy human individuals. Notes on the study in general: The naive CD4 repertoires of a handful of donors were compared, and around 5% of clonotypes were shared. Estimated clonotype richness was generally higher in naive than memory subsets.

The TCR sequence derives from a man aged 25-40 years in good health. Sample: naive CD4+ T cells sorted from blood. Subset here: CD45RA+ positively selected.

In DNA form, the CDR3 reads TGTGCCAGCAGCGTAGCCTCGGGGGCGCGAGGGGGATCATTCTCGGGCGCTAACTATGGCTACACCTTC. This encodes CASSVASGARGGSFSGANYGYTF. V and J are TRBV9 and TRBJ1-2, with D possibly being TRBD1 (6 bases). Germline CDR1 is SGDLS and CDR2 is YYNGEE. V was clipped by 0 bases and J by 0 bases, with 33 bases between them. The CDR3 consists of 23 residues.